This TCR beta chain was documented in a study of vaccination and CD4 T cells after COVID-19. For the study at large: In culture, cells were exposed to overlapping spike peptides from SARS-CoV-2, HCoV-NL63, HCoV-OC43 and HCoV-229E. General study results and limits: Spike mono-reactivity was found in 304 of the 307 vaccine-specific clones identified in convalescent patients.

The treatment is: roughly ten-day PBMC culture with coronavirus spike peptide pools or control peptides (ViraFEST assay). CD4+ T cells that had been cultured provided DNA sequenced with the Oncomine TCR Beta short-read assay. MiXCR was run by TCRdb on the PCR reads, yielding one entry per CDR3 protein. The sample gives 13,000 or so distinct CDR3 sequences, about 61% of which show up once; 11% is in the top ten. For this clonotype: Its target is unknown.

The CDR3 is made up of 12 amino acids. CDR1 MNHNS and CDR2 SASEGT come from the germline V gene. Trimming took 6 bases from V and 7 from J, leaving 9 bases between them. The receptor was derived from a human donor who had recovered from COVID-19. This chain links TRBV6-1 with TRBJ2-2; the D gene is possibly TRBD1 (5 bases). The sequenced sample was CD4+ T cells from blood, cultured in vitro. CDR3 loop: CASRRGIGELFF. The CDR3 nucleotides read TGTGCCAGCAGAAGGGGCATCGGGGAGCTGTTTTTT.